The 30 T cell receptor beta chains below come from one sample, sequenced in a study of cytomegalovirus exposure and HLA in healthy donors. PCR used 60 Vbeta primers and 13 Jbeta primers. Data came from immunoSEQ multiplex PCR; TCRdb stores just in-frame clones and leaves some out. This sample has about 110,000 clones, with 65% to 85% found just once. The sequenced sample consisted of PBMCs. The source is a man aged 25-40 years in good health and CMV-seronegative.

This clone was counted a single time. The J gene is TRBJ1-3, the V gene TRBV30; 7 positions match TRBD1. V trimming: 8 bases; J trimming: 2 bases; junction bases outside the gene matches: 18. This CDR3 is 17 amino acids long. CDR1 and CDR2 from the germline V gene are GTSNPN and SVGIG (reference sequence). CDR3 nucleotides: TGTGCCGGCGACAGGGACCCCTTCAAAAAGACTGGAAACACCATATATTTT. This sequence encodes CAGDRDPFKKTGNTIYF.

The chain has TRBV7-3 and TRBJ2-1; TRBD1 agrees at 7 bases. The CDR3 extends over 16 amino acids. Germline loops: CDR1 SGHTA, CDR2 FQGTGA. The J segment lost 1 base and the V segment lost 5 bases, leaving 8 bases of the junction unmatched. DNA for the CDR3: TGTGCCAGCAGCCCAGTGGGGACAGCTTCCTACAATGAGCAGTTCTTC. This gives the protein CASSPVGTASYNEQFF.

The chain employs TRBV27 and TRBJ2-7; a weak D match, TRBD2 (5 bases). Germline V gene sequence: CDR1 MNHEY, CDR2 SMNVEV (reference sequence). The CDR3 is 14 amino acids. Trimming shortened V by 3 bases and J by 1 base, and 10 bases separated the two germline ends. The chain's CDR3 is CASSLAGSSYEQYF. CDR3 DNA sequence: TGTGCCAGCAGTTTGGCGGGTTCGTCCTACGAGCAGTACTTC.

This clone was seen a single time. This chain uses TRBV6-6 with TRBJ2-2; possibly TRBD2 for D (6 bases). Trimming shortened V by 7 bases and J by 4 bases, and 13 bases separated the two germline ends. The germline V gene has CDR1 MNHNY and CDR2 SVGAGI (reference sequence). This CDR3 comprises 14 residues. CDR3 loop: CASTQTSFTGELFF. The CDR3 DNA sequence: TGTGCCAGCACTCAGACTAGTTTCACCGGGGAGCTGTTTTTT.

The chain couples TRBV11-2 to TRBJ2-5; 7 positions agree with TRBD1. This CDR3 spans 16 amino acids. Per germline, CDR1 SGHAT and CDR2 FQNNGV. After removal of 3 bases from V and 3 bases from J, the junction contained 10 bases not matched to a gene. CDR3 in DNA: TGTGCCAGCAGCTTGGACCCGGGACAGTCAAAAGAGACCCAGTACTTC. The encoded protein is CASSLDPGQSKETQYF.

This chain links TRBV4-1 with TRBJ2-5; D gene ambiguous. From germline, CDR1 is MGHRA and CDR2 YSYEKL. The V end was cut by 0 bases, the J end by 6 bases, with 11 bases between. This CDR3 is built from 14 residues. CDR3 residues: CASSQEFAEKTQYF. Here the CDR3 DNA reads TGCGCCAGCAGCCAAGAATTTGCCGAGAAGACCCAGTACTTC.

The chain employs TRBV30 and TRBJ2-7; D is undetermined. The CDR3 extends over 14 amino acids. Germline CDR1 is GTSNPN and CDR2 is SVGIG (reference sequence). Trimming removed 0 bases from V and 3 bases from J, with 12 bases in between. CDR3 sequence reads: CAWSVTELLYEQYF. The CDR3 DNA reads as TGTGCCTGGAGTGTAACAGAGCTCCTCTACGAGCAGTACTTC.

This chain connects TRBV5-1 to TRBJ2-7; D gene unclear. The germline CDR1 and CDR2 sequences are SGHRS and YFSETQ. CDR3 length: 13 residues. The ends were cut back, 1 base at V and 3 bases at J, with 8 bases in the middle. The CDR3 DNA follows: TGCGCCAGCAGCTTGCCAGGCGTCTACGAGCAGTACTTC. Encoded protein: CASSLPGVYEQYF.

This sequence joins TRBV27 and TRBJ1-5, with D perhaps TRBD1 (6 bases). V was cut by 5 bases and J by 2 bases, with 10 bases left in between. Germline CDR1 MNHEY, CDR2 SMNVEV (reference sequence). The CDR3 sequence is 14 residues long. DNA for the CDR3: TGTGCCAGCAGTCCGCCAGGGGGCAATCAGCCCCAGCATTTT. It is translated as CASSPPGGNQPQHF.

The chain carries TRBV6-1 and TRBJ1-2; D gene ambiguous. The length of the CDR3 is 13 residues. The germline V and J ends were trimmed by 2 bases and 6 bases, with 10 bases remaining between them. Germline V gives CDR1 MNHNS, CDR2 SASEGT. CDR3 sequence: CASSEWWLDGYTF. The DNA of the CDR3 is TGTGCCAGCAGTGAATGGTGGCTGGATGGCTACACCTTC.

The chain employs TRBV7-8 and TRBJ2-5, with 8 positions matching TRBD1. CDR3 length equals 13 residues. From germline, CDR1 is SGHVS and CDR2 FQNEAQ. The ends lost 7 bases at V and 7 bases at J; junction bases unmatched: 8. The CDR3 spells CASTPRGRGTQYF. The DNA of the CDR3 is TGTGCCAGCACCCCCAGGGGGCGGGGGACCCAGTACTTC.

The V call is TRBV4-1, the J call TRBJ1-1; D perhaps matches TRBD1 (5 bases). CDR1 is MGHRA and CDR2 is YSYEKL in the germline V gene. V was pared by 4 bases and J by 1 base, with 10 bases between. This CDR3 contains 14 residues. DNA for the CDR3: TGCGCCAGCAGCCCCTGGGGGGAGAACACTGAAGCTTTCTTT. This encodes CASSPWGENTEAFF.

This chain joins TRBV27 and TRBJ1-2; D is possibly TRBD1 (5 bases). The CDR3 covers 14 residues. V shed 5 bases and J shed 3 bases, with 13 bases lying between them. Germline CDR1 MNHEY, CDR2 SMNVEV (reference sequence). Here the CDR3 reads CASSLLGGDYGYTF. The CDR3 nucleotides are TGTGCCAGCAGTCTCCTCGGGGGGGACTATGGCTACACCTTC.

The rearrangement joins TRBV27 to TRBJ1-1, with 7 bases identical to TRBD1. Germline loops: CDR1 MNHEY, CDR2 SMNVEV (reference sequence). This CDR3 contains 21 residues. Trimming cost V 1 base and J 1 base; bases outside gene matches: 21. This chain's CDR3 is CASSLFWTGQPNYRGNTEAFF. The CDR3 DNA is TGTGCCAGCAGTTTATTCTGGACGGGACAGCCTAATTACCGGGGGAACACTGAAGCTTTCTTT.

This clone was found a few times. This chain links TRBV19 with TRBJ1-3, with 7 nucleotides matching TRBD1. The length of the CDR3 is 14 residues. V lost 4 bases and J lost 3; bases outside the gene matches: 3. CDR1 and CDR2 from the germline V gene are LNHDA and SQIVND (reference sequence). In DNA form, the CDR3 reads TGTGCCAGTAGTAACGACAGGGTTGGAAACACCATATATTTT. Translated: CASSNDRVGNTIYF.

V usage is TRBV7-6 and J usage is TRBJ2-3; 7 positions match TRBD1. The germline V gene has CDR1 SGHVS and CDR2 FNYEAQ. Unmatched junction bases numbered 5, after V lost 2 bases and J lost 6 bases. The CDR3 extends over 14 amino acids. CDR3 residues: CASSLMGQPDTQYF. The CDR3 coding sequence is TGTGCCAGCAGCTTAATGGGACAGCCGGATACGCAGTATTTT.

This clone was detected only a few times. The rearrangement joins TRBV10-1 to TRBJ1-1; TRBD1 agrees at 8 bases. Germline V lookup: CDR1 WNHNN, CDR2 SYGVQD (reference sequence). The ends lost 0 bases at V and 3 bases at J; junction bases unmatched: 0. CDR3 size: 14 residues. The CDR3 loop is CASSESQGDTEAFF. CDR3 nucleotides: TGCGCCAGCAGTGAGTCACAGGGGGACACTGAAGCTTTCTTT.

The V call is TRBV6-5, the J call TRBJ2-5; a possible D gene is TRBD2 (5 bases). Germline CDR1 reads MNHEY; CDR2 reads SVGAGI. The CDR3 is 15 amino acids. V was trimmed by 6 bases and J by 7 bases, leaving 21 bases between them. CDR3 region: CASSPSSGSRVTQYF. The CDR3 DNA reads TGTGCCAGCAGCCCCTCTTCGGGATCCCGCGTGACCCAGTACTTC.

The chain couples TRBV9 to TRBJ2-7; 7 bases align to TRBD1. The CDR3 contains 12 residues. Germline V gene data show CDR1 as SGDLS and CDR2 as YYNGEE. V shed 3 bases and J 6 bases; nucleotides not matched to a gene: 3. The CDR3 region is CASSGQGAEQYF. In nucleotides, the CDR3 is TGTGCCAGCAGCGGACAGGGTGCCGAGCAGTACTTC. The full variable domain, rest sourced from reference TRBV9 and TRBJ2-7, is DSGVTQTPKHLITATGQRVTLRCSPRSGDLSVYWYQQSLDQGLQFLIQYYNGEERAKGNILERFSAQQFPDLHSELNLSSLELGDSALYFCASSGQGAEQYFGPGTRLTVT.

This sequence joins TRBV6-5 and TRBJ1-1; a weak D match, TRBD1 (6 bases). CDR3 size: 14 residues. The germline V and J ends were trimmed by 7 bases and 0 bases, with 12 bases remaining between them. Germline V gene sequence: CDR1 MNHEY, CDR2 SVGAGI. The CDR3 loop is CASTIDRLNTEAFF. The DNA of the CDR3 is TGTGCCAGCACCATCGACAGGTTGAACACTGAAGCTTTCTTT.

The rearrangement uses TRBV5-6 and TRBJ1-1; D not resolved. The CDR3 has 11 residues. Between the trimmed V and J ends, which lost 4 bases and 3 bases, there was a span of 4 bases. The germline CDR1 and CDR2 sequences are SGHDT and YYEEEE. The CDR3 loop reads CASSLYTEAFF. CDR3 sequence (DNA): TGTGCCAGCAGCCTGTACACTGAAGCTTTCTTT.

The chain couples TRBV28 to TRBJ2-7, with D uncertain. Trimming left V 3 bases short and J 0 bases short, with 12 bases between. CDR3 length: 15 residues. CDR1 is MDHEN and CDR2 is SYDVKM in the germline V gene. Here the CDR3 DNA reads TGTGCCAGCAGTTTTGCTGGCTCTAGCTCCTACGAGCAGTACTTC. Its translation is CASSFAGSSSYEQYF.

The V call is TRBV7-9, the J call TRBJ2-1, with 7 bases identical to TRBD2. Looked up from germline, CDR1 is SEHNR and CDR2 is FQNEAQ (reference sequence). The V segment lost 0 bases and the J segment 13 bases; nucleotides outside the gene matches: 6. This CDR3 has 13 residues. Here the CDR3 reads CASSLAGGTDQFF. The CDR3 coding sequence is TGTGCCAGCAGCTTAGCGGGGGGGACCGACCAGTTCTTC.

CDR3 coding DNA: TGTGCCAGCAGACCCGACAGGGGCCTCTACGAGCAGTACTTC. Its protein product is CASRPDRGLYEQYF. The rearrangement links TRBV6-5 to TRBJ2-7, with TRBD1 matching over 8 bases. Unmatched junction bases numbered 7, after V lost 6 bases and J lost 3 bases. The length of the CDR3 is 14 residues. CDR1 and CDR2 from the germline V gene are MNHEY and SVGAGI.

This chain connects TRBV30 to TRBJ2-4; 12 bases match TRBD2. The V gene's germline CDR1 is GTSNPN and CDR2 SVGIG (reference sequence). V dropped 3 bases and J dropped 7; count of bases not matched to a gene: 4. The CDR3 sequence is 14 residues long. CDR3 DNA: TGTGCCTGGAGCATGACTAGCGGGAGTAACATTCAGTACTTC. This codes for CAWSMTSGSNIQYF.

V is TRBV5-1 and J is TRBJ1-2; D not resolved. The CDR3 is made up of 13 amino acids. The germline V gene encodes CDR1 SGHRS and CDR2 YFSETQ. V lost 2 bases and J lost 8, with 13 bases in between. The CDR3 spells CASSFDGETGYTF. The CDR3 DNA reads TGCGCCAGCAGCTTCGATGGAGAGACCGGCTACACCTTC.

This sequence joins TRBV13 and TRBJ1-2, with D maybe TRBD1 (5 bases). Germline V gene data show CDR1 as PRHDT and CDR2 as FYEKMQ (reference sequence). The CDR3 spans 16 residues. V was shortened by 0 bases and J by 2 bases, with 13 bases between the two germline ends. CDR3 DNA sequence: TGTGCCAGCAGCTTAGGTGGACCAGGGCAAAACTATGGCTACACCTTC. It specifies CASSLGGPGQNYGYTF.

The chain has TRBV6-1 and TRBJ1-2; TRBD1 matches 7 bases. CDR1 and CDR2 from the germline V gene are MNHNS and SASEGT. The CDR3 is 13 amino acids. The junction had 6 bases not matched to a gene; V was cut back by 6 bases and J by 5 bases. The CDR3 DNA reads TGTGCCAGCAGGCAGGGGGGTCGGTATGGCTACACCTTC. Protein: CASRQGGRYGYTF.

This clone showed up just once. The V gene is TRBV7-9, the J gene TRBJ2-1, with 7 bases aligning to TRBD2. The germline CDR1 and CDR2 sequences are SEHNR and FQNEAQ (reference sequence). This CDR3 has 16 amino acids. The V and J ends lost 5 bases and 3 bases, in that order; junction bases with no gene match: 10. The CDR3 region is CASSRVGGGNYNEQFF. Written as DNA, the CDR3 is TGTGCCAGCAGCCGAGTAGGCGGGGGAAACTACAATGAGCAGTTCTTC. Full variable domain (outside the CDR3, taken from reference TRBV7-9 and TRBJ2-1): DTGVSQNPRHKITKRGQNVTFRCDPISEHNRLYWYRQTLGQGPEFLTYFQNEAQLEKSRLLSDRFSAERPKGSFSTLEIQRTEQGDSAMYLCASSRVGGGNYNEQFFGPGTRLTVL.

DNA of the CDR3: TGCGCCAGCTCTAGGGACCCCCGACCCGGGACAGGGGGCATCCCCTATAATTCACCCCTCCACTTT. This encodes CASSRDPRPGTGGIPYNSPLHF. The gene calls are TRBV10-2 and TRBJ1-6; 12 bases are a match to TRBD1. The J segment lost 2 bases and the V segment lost 8 bases, leaving 22 bases of the junction unmatched. This CDR3 is 22 amino acids long. Germline CDR1 and CDR2: WSHSY and SAAADI.